This TCR beta chain is drawn from a study of shared clonotypes between healthy human individuals. The CDR3 extends over 13 amino acids. Germline CDR1 and CDR2: LNHDA and SQIVND (reference sequence). The V and J ends lost 5 bases and 4 bases respectively, with 9 bases between them. Findings and limits, study-wide: It was the few donors that limited the genetic and exposure-history diversity represented.

Naive-designated CD8 cells lacked CD45RO, were positively enriched for CCR7, and omitted terminally differentiated effector memory CD45RA+ cells. On this clone: Its antigen is unidentified.

This table comes from immunoSEQ multiplex PCR, and its TCRdb copy is limited to in-frame clones, with some not included. The data show about 2.1 million clones, 90% to 95% seen once. The clonotype originates from a man between 18 and 35 years old in good health. Some clones in this sample may be carry-over from other donors' samples. The specimen sequenced was naive CD8+ T cells from PBMCs. The J gene is TRBJ1-3, the V gene TRBV19; D remains unclear. DNA of the CDR3: TGTGCCAGTAGTTCGTGGACGGGAAACACCATATATTTT. Its protein is CASSSWTGNTIYF.